This T cell receptor beta chain was sequenced for a study of T cells in Graves' hyperthyroidism and ophthalmopathy. Pregnant or lactating patients were excluded, as were those with uncontrolled infection or other autoimmune disease. This clonotype was seen just once. Germline is not matched at one junction end, which may reflect a read error. CDR1 and CDR2 (germline): MNHNS, SASEGT. The CDR3 consists of 15 residues. It was RNA transcripts that yielded the amplified TCR beta CDR3 regions. A first-round RT-PCR of the TCR CDR3 used the HTBI primer set. In TCRdb, the multiplex PCR reads were re-called with MiXCR into one record per CDR3 protein. The profile covers some 360,000 distinct CDR3 sequences, with less than 20% appearing a single time and 15% to 18% taken by the ten largest.

The V gene is TRBV6-1, the J gene TRBJ2-7; 9 bases map to TRBD1. The sequencing sample was made of blood. The receptor comes from a woman aged 40 to 50 with Graves' ophthalmopathy. CDR3 sequence: CASSEDRGKSYVQYF. The CDR3 DNA is TGTGCCAGCAGTGAGGACAGGGGAAAATCCTACGTGCAGTACTTC.